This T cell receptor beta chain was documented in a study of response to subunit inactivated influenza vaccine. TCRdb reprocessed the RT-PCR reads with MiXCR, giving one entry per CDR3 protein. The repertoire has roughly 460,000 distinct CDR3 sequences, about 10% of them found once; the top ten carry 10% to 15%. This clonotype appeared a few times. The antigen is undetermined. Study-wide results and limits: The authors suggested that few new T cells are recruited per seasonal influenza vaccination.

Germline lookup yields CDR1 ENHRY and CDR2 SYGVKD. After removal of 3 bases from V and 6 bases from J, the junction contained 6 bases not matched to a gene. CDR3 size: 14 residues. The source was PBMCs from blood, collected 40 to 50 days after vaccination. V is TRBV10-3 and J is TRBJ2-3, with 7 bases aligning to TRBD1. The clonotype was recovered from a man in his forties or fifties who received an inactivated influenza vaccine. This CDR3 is CAISDPGRGDTQYF. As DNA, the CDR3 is TGTGCCATCAGTGACCCCGGCAGGGGGGATACGCAGTATTTT.